This T cell receptor beta chain is from a study of blood T cell repertoires in COVID-19. Study details: Samples of COVID-19 (acute and convalescent) were obtained from the United States, Italy and Spain.

Assay used: immunoSEQ multiplex PCR; TCRdb lists only in-frame clones, some missing. This table holds about 170,000 clones, around nine tenths found once. The germline V gene encodes CDR1 SGDLS and CDR2 YYNGEE. V lost 3 bases, J lost 3 bases, and 17 bases lay in between. The CDR3 consists of 16 residues. The sample comprised PBMCs or T cells enriched from blood (not recorded which). J is TRBJ2-3 and V is TRBV9; no definite D call. The clonotype comes from a woman aged 18 to 35 who had recovered from COVID-19. The CDR3 protein is CASSANSGQATDTQYF. The CDR3 DNA follows: TGTGCCAGCAGCGCGAACTCTGGGCAGGCAACAGATACGCAGTATTTT.